What follows is one TCR beta chain and its context. These data come from a study of blood T cells in healthy people across ages. It was roughly 10 milliliters of peripheral blood that were drawn from each donor. This CDR3 has 15 residues. Trimming took 1 base from V and 0 from J, leaving 11 bases between them. Germline-derived CDR1 and CDR2 are SQVTM and ANQGSEA. A second PCR, run for about 7 to 11 cycles, used a sample-barcoded 5' primer plus a J-beta primer mix. TCRdb recomputed calls from the 5' RACE reads with MiXCR, one row per CDR3 protein. The sample shows 650,000 to 900,000 distinct CDR3 sequences, approximately 65% of them seen only once.

The source of this sequence is a man aged 25 to 40 in good health. This chain uses TRBV29-1 with TRBJ2-3, with TRBD1 as a possible D gene (6 bases). Sequenced material: blood. CDR3 in DNA: TGCAGCGTTGAAGCACAGGGTCCTAGCACAGATACGCAGTATTTT. Translating it yields CSVEAQGPSTDTQYF.